This TCR beta chain was recorded in a study of post-analysis software for immune sequencing data. Study details: The study covered relapsing-remitting, secondary progressive and progressive-relapsing courses of multiple sclerosis. Study-level findings and limits: Relative to controls, patients with multiple sclerosis showed significantly lower normalized Chao1 diversity.

Each TCR beta cDNA library carried unique molecular identifiers. cDNA molecules numbering roughly 0.5 million came from roughly 1 to 10 million T cells. TCRdb reprocessed the PCR reads with MiXCR, giving one entry per CDR3 protein. The data hold about 160,000 distinct CDR3 sequences, with 36% observed a single time. A few counts support this clonotype. What it recognizes is unknown. This clonotype was sampled from a girl aged 5 to 17 with multiple sclerosis. Material: blood, obtained after autologous hematopoietic stem cell transplantation.

CDR3 nucleotides: TGTGCCAGCAGCTTCGGGGGGGCCATTAACTATGGCTACACCTTC. This codes for CASSFGGAINYGYTF. The chain carries TRBV7-2 and TRBJ1-2; tentatively, D is TRBD1 (6 bases). The CDR3 has 15 residues. Germline V gives CDR1 SGHTA, CDR2 FQGNSA. The V gene lost 3 bases and the J gene lost 1 base, with 12 bases spanning the gap.